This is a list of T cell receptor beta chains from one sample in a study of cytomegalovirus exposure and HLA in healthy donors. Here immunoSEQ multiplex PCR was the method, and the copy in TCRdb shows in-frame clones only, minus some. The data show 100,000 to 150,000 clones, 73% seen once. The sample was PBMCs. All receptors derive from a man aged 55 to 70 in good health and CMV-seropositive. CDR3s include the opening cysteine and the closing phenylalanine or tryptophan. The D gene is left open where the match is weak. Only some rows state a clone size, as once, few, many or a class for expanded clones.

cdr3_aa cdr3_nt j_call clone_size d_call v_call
CASSRTGSNEAFF TGCGCCAGCAGCAGAACAGGGTCTAATGAAGCTTTCTTT TRBJ1-1 . . TRBV10-1
CASSSLTGNEQYF TGTGCCAGCAGCTCGCTGACAGGGAACGAGCAGTACTTC TRBJ2-7 . TRBD1 TRBV5-4
CASRRNPQGSYEQYF TGTGCCAGCAGACGAAACCCACAGGGCTCCTACGAGCAGTACTTC TRBJ2-7 . . TRBV27
CASRVESQNSPLHF TGCGCCAGCAGGGTGGAGAGCCAGAATTCACCCCTCCACTTT TRBJ1-6 . . TRBV5-1
CASSLRSDTQYF TGTGCCAGCAGCTTACGGTCAGATACGCAGTATTTT TRBJ2-3 . . TRBV7-9
CASSLDRDYGYTF TGTGCCAGCTCACTTGACAGGGACTATGGCTACACCTTC TRBJ1-2 . TRBD1 TRBV18
CSSSLRGLALGNTIYF TGTTCCAGCAGCTTACGGGGGTTAGCCCTAGGAAACACCATATATTTT TRBJ1-3 . . TRBV7-9
CASSVRDGEAPYEQYF TGTGCCAGCAGCGTACGGGATGGGGAGGCTCCCTACGAGCAGTACTTC TRBJ2-7 . . TRBV9
CASSDVSGGGTQYF TGTGCCAGCAGTGACGTTAGCGGCGGCGGGACCCAGTACTTC TRBJ2-5 . . TRBV2
CASSQGRDQPQHF TGCGCCAGCAGCCAAGGGAGGGATCAGCCCCAGCATTTT TRBJ1-5 . . TRBV4-1
CASSFDRVYEQYF TGTGCCAGCAGCTTCGACAGGGTCTACGAGCAGTACTTC TRBJ2-7 . TRBD1 TRBV7-2
CASSENRYYGYTF TGCGCCAGCAGTGAGAACAGGTACTATGGCTACACCTTC TRBJ1-2 few . TRBV10-2
CASSPTSPGRGLRQDTQYF TGTGCCAGCAGCCCGACTTCCCCTGGTAGGGGACTCAGACAAGATACGCAGTATTTT TRBJ2-3 once . TRBV9
CAGDPGTAYEQYF TGTGCCGGGGACCCCGGGACAGCTTACGAGCAGTACTTC TRBJ2-7 few TRBD1 TRBV30
CASSLGQAEKLFF TGTGCCAGCAGCTTAGGACAGGCTGAAAAACTGTTTTTT TRBJ1-4 . . TRBV7-9
CASSGKTSGWSDTQYF TGTGCCAGCAGCGGAAAGACTAGCGGTTGGTCAGATACGCAGTATTTT TRBJ2-3 . TRBD2 TRBV9
CASSFSGQGYNEQFF TGTGCCAGCAGCTTTTCGGGACAGGGGTACAATGAGCAGTTCTTC TRBJ2-1 . TRBD1 TRBV7-6
CSVGDSGNIQYF TGCAGCGTTGGGGACTCAGGGAACATTCAGTACTTC TRBJ2-4 . . TRBV29-1
CAWIPGAHTEAFF TGTGCCTGGATCCCAGGGGCTCACACTGAAGCTTTCTTT TRBJ1-1 . . TRBV30
CATSGQGAGNTEAFF TGTGCCACCAGCGGACAGGGGGCAGGGAACACTGAAGCTTTCTTT TRBJ1-1 . TRBD1 TRBV15
CASSVRPGQVDPGELFF TGTGCCAGCAGTGTCAGGCCGGGACAGGTCGATCCCGGGGAGCTGTTTTTT TRBJ2-2 few TRBD1 TRBV6-1
CASRGGRQTSQGYTF TGTGCCAGCAGAGGAGGTCGGCAAACCTCTCAGGGCTACACCTTC TRBJ1-2 once . TRBV2
CASRGLDYRGRFEKLFF TGTGCCAGCCGGGGATTAGACTATCGGGGAAGATTTGAAAAACTGTTTTTT TRBJ1-4 . . TRBV2
CASSFSTPEAFF TGTGCCAGCAGTTTTAGTACCCCTGAAGCTTTCTTT TRBJ1-1 . . TRBV28
CASSLGGGQETQYF TGTGCCAGCAGCTTGGGTGGGGGGCAAGAGACCCAGTACTTC TRBJ2-5 . . TRBV5-4
CATRKRQGLGEKLFF TGTGCCACCCGAAAACGACAGGGGTTGGGTGAAAAACTGTTTTTT TRBJ1-4 . TRBD1 TRBV6-6
CSVGLSGDEQYF TGCAGCGTCGGGTTGAGTGGCGACGAGCAGTACTTC TRBJ2-7 once . TRBV29-1
CSVEGGEGYSTDTQYF TGCAGCGTTGAAGGAGGAGAGGGCTATAGCACAGATACGCAGTATTTT TRBJ2-3 . . TRBV29-1
CASSSYLGEQYF TGTGCCAGCTCTTCCTACCTAGGCGAGCAGTACTTC TRBJ2-7 . . TRBV27
CASSLEQVAHSEKLFF TGTGCCAGCAGCTTAGAACAGGTCGCTCACAGTGAAAAACTGTTTTTT TRBJ1-4 . . TRBV7-8
CASSLVQGTSGYTF TGTGCCAGCAGCTTGGTACAGGGGACTAGCGGCTACACCTTC TRBJ1-2 few TRBD1 TRBV5-6
CASSAVQWSGETQYF TGTGCCAGCAGTGCAGTCCAATGGTCGGGGGAGACCCAGTACTTC TRBJ2-5 . . TRBV6-1
CASSSGTGVPSSYNSPLHF TGTGCCAGCAGTTCCGGGACAGGGGTTCCGAGCTCCTATAATTCACCCCTCCACTTT TRBJ1-6 . TRBD1 TRBV27
CASSQRTSGGGYQETQYF TGTGCCAGCAGCCAAAGGACTAGCGGGGGGGGCTACCAAGAGACCCAGTACTTC TRBJ2-5 . TRBD2 TRBV7-2
CASSLQGQDAYEQYF TGCGCCAGCAGCCTCCAGGGGCAGGACGCCTACGAGCAGTACTTC TRBJ2-7 once . TRBV5-1
CASRRISVGNQPQHF TGTGCCAGCAGGAGGATCTCGGTCGGCAATCAGCCCCAGCATTTT TRBJ1-5 . . TRBV2
CAWSVGQGHSPLHF TGTGCCTGGAGTGTGGGACAGGGTCATTCACCCCTCCACTTT TRBJ1-6 . TRBD1 TRBV30
CASSPWTIHEQFF TGCGCCAGCAGCCCTTGGACTATTCATGAGCAGTTCTTC TRBJ2-1 . . TRBV5-1
CATARQGSNEKLFF TGTGCCACCGCCCGACAGGGATCTAATGAAAAACTGTTTTTT TRBJ1-4 . TRBD1 TRBV10-3
CASSAMGGPTGELFF TGTGCCAGCAGTGCCATGGGGGGGCCCACCGGGGAGCTGTTTTTT TRBJ2-2 . . TRBV6-4
CASREVRGEAFF TGCGCCAGCAGGGAGGTACGGGGTGAAGCTTTCTTT TRBJ1-1 . . TRBV5-1
CSVAQGMNTEAFF TGCAGCGTGGCGCAGGGTATGAACACTGAAGCTTTCTTT TRBJ1-1 once . TRBV29-1
CASSLGRQGDYEQYF TGTGCCAGCAGCTTAGGTAGACAGGGGGACTACGAGCAGTACTTC TRBJ2-7 . TRBD1 TRBV7-3
CASSPGTYSDTQYF TGTGCCAGCAGCCCCGGGACATACTCAGATACGCAGTATTTT TRBJ2-3 . . TRBV5-6
CASSVEGGTGTSTDTQYF TGTGCCAGCAGCGTAGAGGGGGGGACAGGGACTTCGACAGATACGCAGTATTTT TRBJ2-3 . TRBD1 TRBV9
CASNRGGRTEAFF TGTGCCAGCAACAGAGGGGGAAGAACTGAAGCTTTCTTT TRBJ1-1 . . TRBV9